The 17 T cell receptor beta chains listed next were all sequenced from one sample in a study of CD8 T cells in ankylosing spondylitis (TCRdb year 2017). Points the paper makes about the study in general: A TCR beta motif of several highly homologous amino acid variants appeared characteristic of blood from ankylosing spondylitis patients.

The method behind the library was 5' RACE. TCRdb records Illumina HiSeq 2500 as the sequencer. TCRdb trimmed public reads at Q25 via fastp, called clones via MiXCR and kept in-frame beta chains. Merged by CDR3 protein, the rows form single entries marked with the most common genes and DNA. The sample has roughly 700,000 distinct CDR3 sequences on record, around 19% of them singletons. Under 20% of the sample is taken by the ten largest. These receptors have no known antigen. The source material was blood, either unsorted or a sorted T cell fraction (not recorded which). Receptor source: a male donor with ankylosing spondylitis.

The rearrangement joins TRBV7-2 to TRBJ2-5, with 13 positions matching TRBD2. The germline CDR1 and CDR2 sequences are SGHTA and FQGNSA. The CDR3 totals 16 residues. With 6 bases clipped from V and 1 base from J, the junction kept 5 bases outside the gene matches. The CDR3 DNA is TGTGCCAGCAGACCCGGACTAGCGGGAGCCCAAGAGACCCAGTACTTC. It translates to CASRPGLAGAQETQYF.

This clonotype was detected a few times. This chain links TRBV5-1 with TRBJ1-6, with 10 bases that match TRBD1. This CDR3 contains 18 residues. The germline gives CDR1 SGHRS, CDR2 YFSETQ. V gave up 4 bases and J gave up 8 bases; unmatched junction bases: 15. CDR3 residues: CASSTFGDRGFSDSPLHF. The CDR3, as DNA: TGCGCCAGCAGCACATTCGGGGACAGGGGTTTCTCTGATTCACCCCTCCACTTT. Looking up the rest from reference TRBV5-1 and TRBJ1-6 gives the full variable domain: KAGVTQTPRYLIKTRGQQVTLSCSPISGHRSVSWYQQTPGQGLQFLFEYFSETQRNKGNFPGRFSGRQFSNSRSEMNVSTLELGDSALYLCASSTFGDRGFSDSPLHFGNGTRLTVT.

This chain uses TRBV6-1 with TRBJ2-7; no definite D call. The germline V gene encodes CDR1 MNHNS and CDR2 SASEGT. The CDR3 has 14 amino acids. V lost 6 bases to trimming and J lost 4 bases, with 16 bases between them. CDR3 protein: CASSRGTKNYEQYF. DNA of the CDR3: TGTGCCAGCAGCCGAGGTACGAAGAATTACGAGCAGTACTTC.

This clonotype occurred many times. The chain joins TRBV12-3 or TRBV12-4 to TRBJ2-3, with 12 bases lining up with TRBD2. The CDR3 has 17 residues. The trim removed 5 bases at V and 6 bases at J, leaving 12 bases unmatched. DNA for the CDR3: TGTGCCAGCAGTAGAGGCCCTGGACTAGCGGGGTTGGATACGCAGTATTTT. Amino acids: CASSRGPGLAGLDTQYF.

The CDR3 loop is CSARRGLAGRYTYNEQFF. In nucleotides, the CDR3 is TGCAGTGCTAGAAGGGGGCTAGCGGGACGTTATACGTACAATGAGCAGTTCTTC. The V and J genes are TRBV20-1 and TRBJ2-1; 9 bases map to TRBD2. J was trimmed by 4 bases and V by 2 bases; bases with no gene match: 15. Germline CDR1 reads DFQATT; CDR2 reads SNEGSKA (reference sequence). The CDR3 spans 18 residues.

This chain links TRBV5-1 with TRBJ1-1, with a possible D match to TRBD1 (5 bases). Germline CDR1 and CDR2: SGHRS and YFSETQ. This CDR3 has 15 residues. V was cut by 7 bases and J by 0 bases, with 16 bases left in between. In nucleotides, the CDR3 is TGCGCCAGCTTCCCGGGGGGGAGCTTGAACACTGAAGCTTTCTTT. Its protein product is CASFPGGSLNTEAFF. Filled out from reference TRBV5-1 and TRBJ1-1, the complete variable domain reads KAGVTQTPRYLIKTRGQQVTLSCSPISGHRSVSWYQQTPGQGLQFLFEYFSETQRNKGNFPGRFSGRQFSNSRSEMNVSTLELGDSALYLCASFPGGSLNTEAFFGQGTRLTVV.

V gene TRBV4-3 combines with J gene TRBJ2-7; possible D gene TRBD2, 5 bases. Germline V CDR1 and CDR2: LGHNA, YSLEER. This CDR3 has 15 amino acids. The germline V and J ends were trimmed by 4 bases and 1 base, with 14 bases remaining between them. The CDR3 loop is CASSPGILFSYEQYF. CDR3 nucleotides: TGCGCCAGCAGCCCCGGGATTTTATTTTCCTACGAGCAGTACTTC.

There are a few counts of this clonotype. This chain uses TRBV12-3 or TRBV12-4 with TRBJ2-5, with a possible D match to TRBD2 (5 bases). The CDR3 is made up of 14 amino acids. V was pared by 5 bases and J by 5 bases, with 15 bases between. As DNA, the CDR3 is TGTGCCAGCAGTCCCAGCACCACGGGGGAGACCCAGTACTTC. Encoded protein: CASSPSTTGETQYF.

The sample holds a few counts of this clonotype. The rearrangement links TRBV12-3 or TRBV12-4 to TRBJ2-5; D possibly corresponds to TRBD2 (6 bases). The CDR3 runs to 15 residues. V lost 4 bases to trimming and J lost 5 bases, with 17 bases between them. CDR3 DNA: TGTGCCAGCAGTTCCCCCCGGGGAGGTTGGGAGACCCAGTACTTC. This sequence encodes CASSSPRGGWETQYF.

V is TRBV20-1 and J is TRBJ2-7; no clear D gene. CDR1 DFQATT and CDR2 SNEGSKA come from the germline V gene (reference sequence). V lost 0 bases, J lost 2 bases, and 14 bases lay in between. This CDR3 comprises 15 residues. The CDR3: CSARDLKRPTYEQYF. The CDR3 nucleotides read TGCAGTGCTAGAGATCTAAAGCGACCAACCTACGAGCAGTACTTC.

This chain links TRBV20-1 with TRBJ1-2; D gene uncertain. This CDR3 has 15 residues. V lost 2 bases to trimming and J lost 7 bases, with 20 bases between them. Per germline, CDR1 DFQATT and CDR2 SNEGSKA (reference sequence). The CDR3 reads CSARPGLKGGGGYTF. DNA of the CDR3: TGCAGTGCTAGACCCGGTTTAAAAGGTGGAGGTGGCTACACCTTC.

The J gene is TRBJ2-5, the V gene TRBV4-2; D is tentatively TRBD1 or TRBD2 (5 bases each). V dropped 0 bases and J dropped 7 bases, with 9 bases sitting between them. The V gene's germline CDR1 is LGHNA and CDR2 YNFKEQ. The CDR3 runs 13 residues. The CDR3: CASSQEGVGTQYF. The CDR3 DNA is TGTGCCAGCAGCCAAGAGGGGGTCGGGACCCAGTACTTC.

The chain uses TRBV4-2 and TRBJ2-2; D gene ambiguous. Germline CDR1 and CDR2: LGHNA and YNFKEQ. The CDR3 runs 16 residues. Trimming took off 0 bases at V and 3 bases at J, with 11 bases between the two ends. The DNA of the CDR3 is TGTGCCAGCAGCCAAGATTCAATGCGTTACACCGGGGAGCTGTTTTTT. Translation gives CASSQDSMRYTGELFF.

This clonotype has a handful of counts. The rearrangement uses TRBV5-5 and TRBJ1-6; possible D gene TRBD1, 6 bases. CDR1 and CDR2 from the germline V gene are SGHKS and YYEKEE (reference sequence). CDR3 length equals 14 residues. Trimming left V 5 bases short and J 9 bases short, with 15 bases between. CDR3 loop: CASSRSQGSSPLHF. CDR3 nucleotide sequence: TGTGCCAGCAGTAGGTCCCAGGGGAGTTCACCCCTCCACTTT.

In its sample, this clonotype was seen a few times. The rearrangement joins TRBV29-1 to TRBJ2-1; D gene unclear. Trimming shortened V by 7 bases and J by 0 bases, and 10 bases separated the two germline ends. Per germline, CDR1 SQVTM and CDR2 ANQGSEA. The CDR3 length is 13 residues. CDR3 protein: CSAPKGSYNEQFF. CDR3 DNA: TGCAGCGCCCCCAAGGGCTCCTACAATGAGCAGTTCTTC.

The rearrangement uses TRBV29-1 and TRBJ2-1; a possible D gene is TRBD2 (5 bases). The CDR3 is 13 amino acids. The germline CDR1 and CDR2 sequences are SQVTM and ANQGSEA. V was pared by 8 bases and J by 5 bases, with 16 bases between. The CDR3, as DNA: TGCAGCACCGAGGGTCCCCTCAACAATGAGCAGTTCTTC. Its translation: CSTEGPLNNEQFF.

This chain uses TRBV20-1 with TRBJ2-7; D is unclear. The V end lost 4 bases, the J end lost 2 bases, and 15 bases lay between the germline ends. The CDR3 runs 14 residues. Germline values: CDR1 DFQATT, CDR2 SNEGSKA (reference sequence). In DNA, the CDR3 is TGCAGTGCTATAGATCGCGGAACGGCCTACGAGCAGTACTTC. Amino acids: CSAIDRGTAYEQYF.